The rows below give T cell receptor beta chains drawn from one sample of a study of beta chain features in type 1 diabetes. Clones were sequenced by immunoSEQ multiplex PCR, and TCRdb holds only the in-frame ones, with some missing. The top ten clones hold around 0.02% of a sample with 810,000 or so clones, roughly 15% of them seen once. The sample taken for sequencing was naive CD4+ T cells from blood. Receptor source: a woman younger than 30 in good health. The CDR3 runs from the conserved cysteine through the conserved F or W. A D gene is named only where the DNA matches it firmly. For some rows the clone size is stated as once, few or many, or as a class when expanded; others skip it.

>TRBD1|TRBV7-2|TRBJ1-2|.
CASSRMTGGYGYTF
TGTGCCAGCAGCCGTATGACAGGGGGCTATGGCTACACCTTC
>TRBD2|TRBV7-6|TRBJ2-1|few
CASSWLSLAGLNEQFF
TGTGCCAGCAGCTGGCTTAGCCTAGCGGGTTTAAATGAGCAGTTCTTC
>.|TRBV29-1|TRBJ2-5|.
CSVEYVSRRNQETQYF
TGCAGCGTTGAATATGTTTCGCGACGGAACCAAGAGACCCAGTACTTC
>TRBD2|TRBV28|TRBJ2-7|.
CASRASGSYEQYF
TGTGCCAGCAGGGCTAGCGGGAGTTACGAGCAGTACTTC
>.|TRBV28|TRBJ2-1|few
CASRRTNEQFF
TGTGCCAGCAGAAGAACTAATGAGCAGTTCTTC
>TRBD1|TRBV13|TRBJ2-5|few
CASSTKRSGTEGETQYF
TGTGCCAGCAGCACAAAAAGATCCGGGACAGAAGGAGAGACCCAGTACTTC
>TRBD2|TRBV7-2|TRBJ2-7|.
CASRLGTSGYEQYF
TGTGCCAGCAGGTTGGGGACTAGCGGCTACGAGCAGTACTTC
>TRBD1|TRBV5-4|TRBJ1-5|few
CASSWDRNQPQHF
TGTGCCAGCAGCTGGGACAGAAATCAGCCCCAGCATTTT
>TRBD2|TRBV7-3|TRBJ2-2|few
CASSSRGSGSPGELFF
TGTGCCAGCAGCTCTCGGGGTAGCGGGTCCCCCGGGGAGCTGTTTTTT
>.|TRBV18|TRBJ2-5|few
CASSPGSPQETQYF
TGTGCCAGCTCACCAGGCAGCCCCCAAGAGACCCAGTACTTC